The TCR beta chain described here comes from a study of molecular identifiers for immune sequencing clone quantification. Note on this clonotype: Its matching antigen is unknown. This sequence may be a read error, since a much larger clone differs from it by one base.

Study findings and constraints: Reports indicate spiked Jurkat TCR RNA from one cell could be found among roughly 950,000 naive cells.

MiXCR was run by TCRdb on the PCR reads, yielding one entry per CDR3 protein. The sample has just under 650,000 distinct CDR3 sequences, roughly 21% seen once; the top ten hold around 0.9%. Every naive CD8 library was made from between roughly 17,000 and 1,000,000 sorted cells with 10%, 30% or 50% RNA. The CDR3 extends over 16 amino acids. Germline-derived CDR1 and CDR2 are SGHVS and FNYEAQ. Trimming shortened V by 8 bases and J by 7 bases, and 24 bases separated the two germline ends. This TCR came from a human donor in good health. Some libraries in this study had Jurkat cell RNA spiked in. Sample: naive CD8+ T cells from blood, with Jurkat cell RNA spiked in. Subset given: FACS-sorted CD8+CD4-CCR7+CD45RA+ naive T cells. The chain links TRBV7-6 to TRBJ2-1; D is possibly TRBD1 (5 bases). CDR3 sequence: CASGNKPRVVTNEQFF. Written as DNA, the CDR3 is TGTGCCAGCGGCAACAAACCCAGGGTGGTAACGAATGAGCAGTTCTTC.